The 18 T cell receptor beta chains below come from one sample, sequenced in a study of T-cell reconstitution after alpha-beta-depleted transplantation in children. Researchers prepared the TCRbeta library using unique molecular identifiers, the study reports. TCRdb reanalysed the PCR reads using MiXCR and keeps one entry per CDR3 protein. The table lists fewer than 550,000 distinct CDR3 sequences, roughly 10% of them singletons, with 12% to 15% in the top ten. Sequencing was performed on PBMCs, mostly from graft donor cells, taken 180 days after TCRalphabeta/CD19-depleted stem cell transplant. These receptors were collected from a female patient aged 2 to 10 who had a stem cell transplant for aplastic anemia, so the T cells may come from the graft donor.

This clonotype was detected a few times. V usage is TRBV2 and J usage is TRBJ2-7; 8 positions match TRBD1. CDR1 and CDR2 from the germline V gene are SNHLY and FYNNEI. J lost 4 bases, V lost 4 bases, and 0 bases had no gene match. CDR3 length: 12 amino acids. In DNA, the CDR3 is TGTGCCAGCAGTGGACAGGGGTACGAGCAGTACGTC. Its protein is CASSGQGYEQYV.

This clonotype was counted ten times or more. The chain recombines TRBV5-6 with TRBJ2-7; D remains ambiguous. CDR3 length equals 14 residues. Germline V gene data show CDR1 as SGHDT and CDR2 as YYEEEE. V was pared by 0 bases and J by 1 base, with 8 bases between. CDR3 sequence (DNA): TGTGCCAGCAGCTTGGCCGCCAGTTCCTACGAGCAGTACGTC. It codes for CASSLAASSYEQYV.

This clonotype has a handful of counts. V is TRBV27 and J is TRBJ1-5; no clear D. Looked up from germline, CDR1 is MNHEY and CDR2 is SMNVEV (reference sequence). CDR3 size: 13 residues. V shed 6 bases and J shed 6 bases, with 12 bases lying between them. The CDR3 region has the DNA TGTGCCAGCAGGGAAATGGGGAGTCAGCCCCAGCATTTT. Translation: CASREMGSQPQHF.

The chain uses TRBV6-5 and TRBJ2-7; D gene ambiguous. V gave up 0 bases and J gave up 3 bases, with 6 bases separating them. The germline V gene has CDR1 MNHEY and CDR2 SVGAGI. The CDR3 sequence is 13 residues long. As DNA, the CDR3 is TGTGCCAGCAGTTACTCGAGGAGCTACGAGCAGTACTTC. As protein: CASSYSRSYEQYF.

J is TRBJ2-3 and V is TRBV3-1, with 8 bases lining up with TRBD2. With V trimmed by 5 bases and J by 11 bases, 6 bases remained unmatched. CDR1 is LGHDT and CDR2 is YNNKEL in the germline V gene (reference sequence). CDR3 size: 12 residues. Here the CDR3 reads CASSKRTSMQYF. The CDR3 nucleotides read TGTGCCAGCAGCAAACGGACTAGCATGCAGTATTTT.

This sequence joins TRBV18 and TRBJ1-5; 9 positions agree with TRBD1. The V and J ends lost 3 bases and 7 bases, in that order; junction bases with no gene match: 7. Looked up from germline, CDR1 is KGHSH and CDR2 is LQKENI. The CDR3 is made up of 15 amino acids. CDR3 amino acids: CASSPGDRAGQPQHF. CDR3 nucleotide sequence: TGTGCCAGCTCACCGGGGGACAGGGCGGGACAGCCCCAGCATTTT. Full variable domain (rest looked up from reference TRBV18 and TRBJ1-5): NAGVMQNPRHLVRRRGQEARLRCSPMKGHSHVYWYRQLPEEGLKFMVYLQKENIIDESGMPKERFSAEFPKEGPSILRIQQVVRGDSAAYFCASSPGDRAGQPQHFGDGTRLSIL.

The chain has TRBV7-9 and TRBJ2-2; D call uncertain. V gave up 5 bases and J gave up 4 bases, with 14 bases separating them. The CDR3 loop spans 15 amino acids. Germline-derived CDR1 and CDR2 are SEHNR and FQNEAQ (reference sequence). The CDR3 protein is CASSRMRRTTGELFF. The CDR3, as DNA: TGTGCCAGCAGCAGAATGAGGCGGACCACCGGGGAGCTGTTTTTT.

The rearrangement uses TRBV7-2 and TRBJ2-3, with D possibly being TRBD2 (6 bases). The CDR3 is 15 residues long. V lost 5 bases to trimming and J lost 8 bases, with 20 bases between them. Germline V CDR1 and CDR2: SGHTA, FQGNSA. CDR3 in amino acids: CASSKRDSLAPTQYF. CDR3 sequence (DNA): TGTGCCAGCAGCAAAAGGGACTCCCTTGCCCCTACGCAGTATTTT.

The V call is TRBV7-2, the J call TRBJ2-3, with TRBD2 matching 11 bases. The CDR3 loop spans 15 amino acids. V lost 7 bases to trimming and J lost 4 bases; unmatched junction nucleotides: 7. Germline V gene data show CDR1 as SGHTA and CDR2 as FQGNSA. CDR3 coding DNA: TGTGCCAGCATAGAACTAGCGGGAGCCCCAGATACGCAGTATTTT. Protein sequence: CASIELAGAPDTQYF. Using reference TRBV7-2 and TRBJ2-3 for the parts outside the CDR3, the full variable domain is GAGVSQSPSNKVTEKGKDVELRCDPISGHTALYWYRQSLGQGLEFLIYFQGNSAPDKSGLPSDRFSAERTGGSVSTLTIQRTQQEDSAVYLCASIELAGAPDTQYFGPGTRLTVL.

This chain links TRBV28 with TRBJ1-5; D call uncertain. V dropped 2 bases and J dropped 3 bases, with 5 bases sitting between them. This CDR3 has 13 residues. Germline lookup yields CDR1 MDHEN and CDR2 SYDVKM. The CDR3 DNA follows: TGTGCCAGCAGTTTAAAGGACAATCAGCCCCAGCATTTT. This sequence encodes CASSLKDNQPQHF.

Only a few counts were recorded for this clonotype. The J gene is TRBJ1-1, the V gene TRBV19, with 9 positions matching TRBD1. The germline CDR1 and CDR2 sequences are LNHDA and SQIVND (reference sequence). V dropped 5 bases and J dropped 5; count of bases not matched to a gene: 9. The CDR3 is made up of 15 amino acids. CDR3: CASSPRTGALTEAFF. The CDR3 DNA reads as TGTGCCAGTAGTCCCAGGACAGGGGCGCTGACTGAAGCTTTCTTT.

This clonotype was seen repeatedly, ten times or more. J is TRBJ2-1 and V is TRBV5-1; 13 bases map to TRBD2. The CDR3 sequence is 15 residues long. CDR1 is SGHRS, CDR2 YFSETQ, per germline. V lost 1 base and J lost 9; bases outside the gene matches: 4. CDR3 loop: CASSLTSGRALEQFF. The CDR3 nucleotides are TGCGCCAGCAGCTTGACTAGCGGGAGGGCCCTTGAGCAGTTCTTC.

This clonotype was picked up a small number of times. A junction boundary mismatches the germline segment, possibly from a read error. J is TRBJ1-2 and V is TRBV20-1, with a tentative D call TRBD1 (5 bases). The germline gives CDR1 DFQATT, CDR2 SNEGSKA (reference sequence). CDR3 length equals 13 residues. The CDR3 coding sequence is TGCAGTGCTTACGGAGGGACGGGGCGACGCGATGACTTC. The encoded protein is CSAYGGTGRRDDF.

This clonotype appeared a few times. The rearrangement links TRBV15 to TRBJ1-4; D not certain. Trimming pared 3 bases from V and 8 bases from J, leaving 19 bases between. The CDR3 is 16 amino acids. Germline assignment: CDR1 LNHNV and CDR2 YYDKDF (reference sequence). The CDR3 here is CATSSETGPRVEKLFF. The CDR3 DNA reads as TGTGCCACCAGCAGCGAAACCGGGCCGAGGGTCGAAAAACTGTTTTTT.

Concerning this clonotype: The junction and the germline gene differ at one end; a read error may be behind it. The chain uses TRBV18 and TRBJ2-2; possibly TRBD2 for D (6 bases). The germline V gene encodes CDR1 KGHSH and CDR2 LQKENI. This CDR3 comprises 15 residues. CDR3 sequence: CASSPEGRNTGELFF. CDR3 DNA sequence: TGTGCCAGCTCACCAGAGGGGAGGAACACCGGGGAGCTGTTTTTC.

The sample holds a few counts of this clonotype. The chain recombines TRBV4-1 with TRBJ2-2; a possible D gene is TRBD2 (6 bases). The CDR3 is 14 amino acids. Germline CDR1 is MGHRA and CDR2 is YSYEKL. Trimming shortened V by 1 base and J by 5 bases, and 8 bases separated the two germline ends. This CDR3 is CASSQAGETGELFF. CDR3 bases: TGCGCCAGCAGCCAAGCGGGGGAAACCGGGGAGCTGTTTTTT.

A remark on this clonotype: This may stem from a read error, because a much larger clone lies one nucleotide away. Here the CDR3 reads CSASRDSRFSVYGYTF. CDR3 in DNA: TGCAGTGCTAGCCGGGACTCCCGGTTTAGCGTGTATGGCTACACCTTC. The chain employs TRBV20-1 and TRBJ1-2; maybe TRBD1 (5 bases). This CDR3 contains 16 residues. Trimming left V 3 bases short and J 5 bases short, with 22 bases between. The germline CDR1 and CDR2 sequences are DFQATT and SNEGSKA (reference sequence).

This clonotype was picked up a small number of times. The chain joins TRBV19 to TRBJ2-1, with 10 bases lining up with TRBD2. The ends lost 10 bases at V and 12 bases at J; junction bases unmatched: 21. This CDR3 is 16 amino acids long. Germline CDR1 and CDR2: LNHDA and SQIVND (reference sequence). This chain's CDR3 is CATTSSQGLAGVGQFF. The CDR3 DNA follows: TGTGCCACCACCTCCTCACAGGGGCTAGCGGGAGTCGGGCAGTTCTTC.